This T cell receptor (beta chain) was sequenced for a study of blood T cell repertoires in COVID-19 (dated by TCRdb to 2020 to 2021). Background for the entire study: Collaborator samples came from the United States, Italy and Spain and covered acute and convalescent phases of COVID-19. Where HLA class I and class II types were available, the types were taken from metadata supplied by the sample provider, not from assay-based typing. Sample metadata almost always included a de-identified subject ID, COVID-19 status, age in years and sex. Subjects who had been exposed to COVID-19, were actively infected with it, or had recovered from it provided the deeply sampled blood TCRbeta repertoires that made up the dataset. The samples were drawn from two sources: the first 160 participants of the ongoing ImmuneRACE study, and 950 to 1,500 subjects contributed by 6 global collaborators. The material from the prospective study consisted of cDNA or gDNA derived from T cells, B-cell-depleted T cells, or PBMCs. The repertoires were released in a freely available public database intended as a resource for research on the immune response to SARS-CoV-2. Beyond this particular receptor, the publication reports: The quantity of clinical and demographic metadata differed by source and by participant and was supplied without curation.

This clone is a singleton in its sample. Its recognized antigen is unknown. No base quality values were provided; no much bigger clone lies one nucleotide off. The collaborating institutions used their own protocols to collect whole blood in K2EDTA tubes. For TCRbeta analysis, collaborators shipped samples in one of three forms: frozen whole blood, isolated PBMCs, or DNA extracted from either of those sample types. TCRbeta CDR3 regions were amplified from genomic DNA by means of the immunoSEQ Assay, a bias-controlled multiplex PCR. The authors' pipeline ran thus. The number of nucleated cells in each sample was estimated by amplification of reference gene primers within the assay. To quantify the absolute abundance of each unique TCRbeta CDR3 rearrangement, sequence reads were collapsed and filtered. Productive Simpson clonality was computed per sample as the square root of Simpson's diversity index over productive rearrangements. Here the immuneACCESS table is served through TCRdb, limited to in-frame sequences with V and J called. Missing clones are a known gap in these copies; in checked studies unresolved V genes cover under half, and the rest lacks a known reason. Clone size and the V and J calls come from that table; the DNA yielded D and trimming. The sample data list some 62,000 clones, and about four fifths of these were observed just once. The ten top clones hold roughly 4.8% of the sample.

The germline V gene (reference sequence) specifies WNHNN as CDR1 and SYGVQD as CDR2. V sheds 3 bases and J sheds 5 bases, leaving 16 bases between their ends. Spanning cysteine to phenylalanine, the CDR3 consists of 15 amino acids. The only DNA kept is the CDR3, 45 bases in frame from the first base. The chain is assembled from TRBV10-1 and TRBJ2-5; TRBD2 is a weak D gene call, 7 bases matching. The sample was peripheral blood. This clonotype was sampled from a human donor in a cohort sampled during active COVID-19. Here is the DNA: TGCGCCAGCAGTGAAGCTCGCGGGGGCATTGAGACCCAGTACTTC. It is translated as CASSEARGGIETQYF.